This is a list of T cell receptor beta chains from one sample in a study of response to subunit inactivated influenza vaccine. Each CDR3 protein is one row after TCRdb ran MiXCR on the RT-PCR reads. The sample shows fewer than 400,000 distinct CDR3 sequences, around a fifth of them seen only once. The sample here was PBMCs from blood, taken less than 22 months after vaccination. These receptors came from a man between 50 and 69 years old who received an inactivated influenza vaccine. CDR3s include the opening cysteine and the closing phenylalanine or tryptophan. A D gene is named only where the DNA matches it firmly. Some rows have no size entry. The others give once, few or many, or a class for an expanded clone.

TRBV7-9,.,TRBJ1-1,.,CASSPGSLDTEAFF,TGTGCCAGCAGCCCGGGGTCTTTGGACACTGAAGCTTTCTTT
TRBV5-1,.,TRBJ2-7,many,CASSVSGNSYEQYF,TGCGCCAGCAGCGTCTCAGGGAACTCCTACGAGCAGTACTTC
TRBV9,.,TRBJ1-1,.,CASSVEAGRGTAEAFF,TGTGCCAGCAGCGTAGAGGCCGGGAGAGGGACCGCTGAAGCTTTCTTT
TRBV11-2,TRBD2,TRBJ2-1,.,CASSSSSGRSEQFF,TGTGCCAGCAGCTCATCTAGCGGGAGATCTGAGCAGTTCTTC
TRBV6-5,.,TRBJ2-1,.,CASSYERTYNEQFF,TGTGCCAGCAGTTACGAGAGAACGTACAATGAGCAGTTCTTC
TRBV19,.,TRBJ1-5,few,CASRGPLRPQHF,TGTGCCAGTAGGGGCCCTCTGAGGCCCCAGCATTTT
TRBV20-1,.,TRBJ1-5,few,CSARDRRQTNQPQHF,TGCAGTGCTAGAGATCGCCGTCAAACTAATCAGCCCCAGCATTTT
TRBV2,.,TRBJ1-4,.,CASRVDPRNEKLFF,TGTGCCAGCAGGGTGGACCCTCGGAATGAAAAACTGTTTTTT
TRBV28,TRBD2,TRBJ2-2,.,CASSLVGASGTNTGELFF,TGTGCCAGCAGTTTAGTGGGGGCTAGCGGGACGAACACCGGGGAGCTGTTTTTT
TRBV5-1,TRBD1,TRBJ1-1,few,CASSLMAPGTGYADTEAFF,TGCGCCAGCAGCTTGATGGCCCCCGGGACAGGCTATGCCGACACTGAAGCTTTCTTT
TRBV18,TRBD1,TRBJ1-2,few,CASSPPGQGHYGYTF,TGTGCCAGCTCACCACCGGGACAGGGTCACTATGGCTACACCTTC
TRBV2,.,TRBJ2-4,few,CASSDREIQYF,TGTGCCAGCAGTGACAGGGAAATTCAGTACTTC
TRBV11-2,TRBD1,TRBJ1-1,.,CASTRRGRDTEAFF,TGTGCCAGCACCCGTAGGGGGCGCGACACTGAAGCTTTCTTT
TRBV12-5,.,TRBJ2-7,few,CASGLVGLPYEQYF,TGTGCTAGTGGTTTGGTCGGTCTCCCGTACGAGCAGTACTTC
TRBV5-1,.,TRBJ2-7,.,CASSSDHYEQYF,TGCGCCAGCAGCTCCGACCACTACGAGCAGTACTTC
TRBV4-2,.,TRBJ2-7,.,CASSMQMAELYEQYF,TGTGCCAGCAGCATGCAGATGGCCGAACTCTACGAGCAGTACTTC
TRBV11-2,.,TRBJ2-3,few,CASSPGRRSTDTQYF,TGTGCCAGCAGCCCGGGGAGGAGGAGCACAGATACGCAGTATTTT
TRBV10-3,.,TRBJ1-2,.,CAISESGAVHGYTF,TGTGCCATCAGTGAGTCCGGGGCAGTCCATGGCTACACCTTC
TRBV28,.,TRBJ1-5,few,CASKGLLDQPQHF,TGTGCCAGCAAGGGTCTACTGGATCAGCCCCAGCATTTT
TRBV9,.,TRBJ1-1,.,CASSVEGVNTEAFF,TGTGCCAGCAGCGTAGAGGGGGTGAACACTGAAGCTTTCTTT
TRBV12-3/TRBV12-4,TRBD2,TRBJ2-3,.,CASSFFSGGSTDTQYF,TGTGCCAGCAGTTTTTTCAGCGGGGGAAGCACAGATACGCAGTATTTT
TRBV24-1,TRBD1,TRBJ1-5,.,CATSGDRDFQPQHF,TGTGCCACCAGCGGGGACAGGGACTTCCAGCCCCAGCATTTT
TRBV20-1,.,TRBJ1-5,few,CSARDRDRGGDQPQHF,TGCAGTGCTAGAGACCGGGACCGGGGAGGGGACCAGCCCCAGCATTTT
TRBV5-1,TRBD2,TRBJ2-1,.,CASSYRTSGTVDEQFF,TGCGCCAGCAGCTATCGGACTAGCGGGACTGTGGATGAGCAGTTCTTC